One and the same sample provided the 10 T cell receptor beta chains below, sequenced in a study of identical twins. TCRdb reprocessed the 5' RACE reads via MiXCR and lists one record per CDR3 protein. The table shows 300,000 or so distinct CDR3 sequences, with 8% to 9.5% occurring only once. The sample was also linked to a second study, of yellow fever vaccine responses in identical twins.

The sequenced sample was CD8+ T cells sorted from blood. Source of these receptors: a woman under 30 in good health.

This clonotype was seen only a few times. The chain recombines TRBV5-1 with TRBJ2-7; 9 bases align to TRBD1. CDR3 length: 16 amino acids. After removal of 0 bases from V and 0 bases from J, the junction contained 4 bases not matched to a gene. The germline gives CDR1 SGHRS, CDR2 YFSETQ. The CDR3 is CASSLGDRGTSYEQYF. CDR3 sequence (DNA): TGCGCCAGCAGCTTGGGAGACAGGGGGACCTCCTACGAGCAGTACTTC.

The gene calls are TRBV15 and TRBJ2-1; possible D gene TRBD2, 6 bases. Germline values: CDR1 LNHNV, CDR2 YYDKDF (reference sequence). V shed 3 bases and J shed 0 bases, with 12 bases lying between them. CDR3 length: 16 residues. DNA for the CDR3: TGTGCCACCAGCAGCTCGACTAGTTCCTCCTACAATGAGCAGTTCTTC. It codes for CATSSSTSSSYNEQFF.

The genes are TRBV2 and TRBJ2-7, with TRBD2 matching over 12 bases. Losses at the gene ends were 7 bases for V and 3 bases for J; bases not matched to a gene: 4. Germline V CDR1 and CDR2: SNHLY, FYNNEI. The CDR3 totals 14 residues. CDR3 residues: CASTSGGVLYEQYF. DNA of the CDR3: TGTGCCAGCACTAGCGGGGGGGTCCTCTACGAGCAGTACTTC.

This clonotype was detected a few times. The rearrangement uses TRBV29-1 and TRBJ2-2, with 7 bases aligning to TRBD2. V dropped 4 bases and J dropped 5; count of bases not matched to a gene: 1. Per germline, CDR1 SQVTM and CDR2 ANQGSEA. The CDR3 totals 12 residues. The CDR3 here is CSVVGGTGELFF. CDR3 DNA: TGCAGCGTTGTGGGGGGGACCGGGGAGCTGTTTTTT.

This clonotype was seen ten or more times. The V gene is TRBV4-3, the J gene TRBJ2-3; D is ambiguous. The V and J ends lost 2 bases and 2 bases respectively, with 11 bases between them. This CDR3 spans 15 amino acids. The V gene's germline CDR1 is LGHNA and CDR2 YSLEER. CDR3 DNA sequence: TGCGCCAGCAGCCAATTCGGACGGTTCACAGATACGCAGTATTTT. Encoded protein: CASSQFGRFTDTQYF.

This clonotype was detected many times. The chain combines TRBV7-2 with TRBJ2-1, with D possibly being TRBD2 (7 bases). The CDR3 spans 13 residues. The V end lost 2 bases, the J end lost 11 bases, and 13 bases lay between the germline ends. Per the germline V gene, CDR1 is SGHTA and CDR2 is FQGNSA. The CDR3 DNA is TGTGCCAGCAGCTTATCGGGCGGGGGCCAGCAGTTCTTC. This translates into CASSLSGGGQQFF.

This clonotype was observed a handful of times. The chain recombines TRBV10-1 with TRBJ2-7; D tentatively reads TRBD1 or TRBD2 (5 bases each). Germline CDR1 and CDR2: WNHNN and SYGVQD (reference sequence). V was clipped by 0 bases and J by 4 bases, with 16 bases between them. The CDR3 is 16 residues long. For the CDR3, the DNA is TGCGCCAGCAGTGAGTCGAGACGGGACCATTTGTACGAGCAGTACTTC. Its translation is CASSESRRDHLYEQYF.

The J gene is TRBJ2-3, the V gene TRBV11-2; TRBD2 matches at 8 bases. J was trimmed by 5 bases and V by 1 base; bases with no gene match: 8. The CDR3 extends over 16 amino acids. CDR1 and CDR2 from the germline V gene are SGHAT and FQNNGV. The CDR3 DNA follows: TGTGCCAGCAGCTTAGCTAGCGGGTGGGAAGGAGATACGCAGTATTTT. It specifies CASSLASGWEGDTQYF.

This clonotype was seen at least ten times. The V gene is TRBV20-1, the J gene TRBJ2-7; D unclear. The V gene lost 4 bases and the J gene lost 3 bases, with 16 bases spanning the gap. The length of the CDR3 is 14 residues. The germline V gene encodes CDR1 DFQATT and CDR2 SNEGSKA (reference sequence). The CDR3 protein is CSATPSEGSYEQYF. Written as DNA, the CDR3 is TGCAGTGCTACCCCCTCAGAAGGCAGCTACGAGCAGTACTTC.

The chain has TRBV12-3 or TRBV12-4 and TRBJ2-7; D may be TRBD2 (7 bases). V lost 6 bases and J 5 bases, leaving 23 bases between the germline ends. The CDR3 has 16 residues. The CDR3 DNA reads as TGTGCCAGCAGCCTCGAGGGAGGGGGGGCCGCCGACGAGCAGTACTTC. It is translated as CASSLEGGGAADEQYF.